The rows below give T cell receptor beta chains drawn from one sample of a study of T cell clusters in autoimmune cytopenias. TCRdb re-called the multiplex PCR reads and catalogs CDR3 proteins one per entry, DNA excluded. The sample table includes a few thousand distinct CDR3 sequences. The same sample was also studied in work on T cell repertoires in aging, cancer and after chemotherapy.

Sequencing used peripheral blood. These receptors were collected from a human donor in good health. Each CDR3 is given with its conserved first and last residue. Clone size, where shown, is once, few, many, or a class for clones that have expanded.

cdr3_aa	j_call	v_call	clone_size
CASSIGGNNSPLHF	TRBJ1-6	TRBV19	medium-sized
CASSHTAGGGEQFF	TRBJ2-1	TRBV6-2/TRBV6-3	medium-sized
CATSYGNTIYF	TRBJ1-3	TRBV24-1	.
CASSYLQGIYGYTF	TRBJ1-2	TRBV6-5	medium-sized
CASSLEVAAGANVLTF	TRBJ2-6	TRBV5-1	.
CASSESGVRPQHF	TRBJ1-5	TRBV6-1	medium-sized
CASSPDRVNTGELFF	TRBJ2-2	TRBV18	.
CASSFGRAFSTGELFF	TRBJ2-2	TRBV27	medium-sized
CASSLERGETQYF	TRBJ2-5	TRBV5-1	.
CASSLKTSAPPYEQYF	TRBJ2-7	TRBV5-4	.
CAISDQGNNGYTF	TRBJ1-2	TRBV10-3	.
CAWSDLAGRLGAQYF	TRBJ2-5	TRBV30	medium-sized
CASSLVGTGEDTQYF	TRBJ2-3	TRBV5-1	medium-sized
CASSMAGSYNEQFF	TRBJ2-1	TRBV19	medium-sized
CASSQRDTGELFF	TRBJ2-2	TRBV6-5	medium-sized
CASSAQGNTEAFF	TRBJ1-1	TRBV6-6	.
CASSSRTGVGEQYF	TRBJ2-7	TRBV7-9	.
CASSFGVSGANVLTF	TRBJ2-6	TRBV19	.
CSARGLAVTYEQYF	TRBJ2-7	TRBV20-1	.
CASSSRGQGHTEAFF	TRBJ1-1	TRBV27	.
CASSVDRGGQPQHF	TRBJ1-5	TRBV7-9	.
CASSYSEGSGNTIYF	TRBJ1-3	TRBV6-5	medium-sized
CASSSSRRDVYEQYF	TRBJ2-7	TRBV7-9	.
CASSADRGSHYGYTF	TRBJ1-2	TRBV5-1	.
CSARDGLEEAQHF	TRBJ1-5	TRBV20-1	.
CASSTTGTAGAFF	TRBJ1-1	TRBV27	.
CASSTTPGQGAYEQYF	TRBJ2-7	TRBV5-4	.
CSVAKLKGPGDPSSGANVLTF	TRBJ2-6	TRBV29-1	medium-sized
CASSSNQGLVAYEQYF	TRBJ2-7	TRBV5-4	.
CSASSDRNSYEQYF	TRBJ2-7	TRBV20-1	.
CASSQVLQIGDTEAFF	TRBJ1-1	TRBV5-4	.
CASSLDLLGDGYTF	TRBJ1-2	TRBV5-1	.
CASTGQGGDNEQFF	TRBJ2-1	TRBV7-9	.
CAIRPTGATDTQYF	TRBJ2-3	TRBV10-3	medium-sized
CASSDSDSGEQFF	TRBJ2-1	TRBV6-4	medium-sized
CASSHGLEGDNEQFF	TRBJ2-1	TRBV6-4	.
CASSRDRAARGNQPQHF	TRBJ1-5	TRBV6-5	medium-sized
CSVDRTGGYEQYF	TRBJ2-5	TRBV29-1	.
CAISRQAPGETQYF	TRBJ2-5	TRBV10-3	medium-sized
CSVEIYNEQFF	TRBJ2-1	TRBV29-1	medium-sized
CASSYSGTGAGGNEKLFF	TRBJ1-4	TRBV6-1	.
CSASKGIQSITNEKLFF	TRBJ1-4	TRBV20-1	.
CASSNLDRLNIQYF	TRBJ2-4	TRBV21-1	.
CSVDLGVPGPGGYTF	TRBJ1-2	TRBV29-1	medium-sized
CASSLDRSNTEAFF	TRBJ1-1	TRBV5-1	.
CSARDRRVTYEQYF	TRBJ2-7	TRBV20-1	.
CASSQGGGETQYF	TRBJ2-5	TRBV5-4	.